The clone carrying this TCR beta chain occurred once. Its cognate antigen is unknown. Autoimmune disease history or systemic immunosuppression excluded patients. V lost 4 bases and J 6 bases, leaving 10 bases between the germline ends. The CDR3 is 13 amino acids. The germline V gene has CDR1 SGHDT and CDR2 YYEEEE. The sample belongs to a study of OX40 agonist ivuxolimab in advanced cancers. Whole-study context: Aged 23 to 79 with a mean of 60 years, they were around 85% male.

Using immunoSEQ multiplex PCR, the repertoire was profiled, and TCRdb retains in-frame clones only, with some absent. The sample contains more than 55,000 clones, 70% to 85% of which appear only once. The study, taken as a whole, reports: Some nonresponders additionally presented with little normalized T-cell clonal expansion. CD8+ T cells averaged more expanded clones than CD4+.

The sample in question was CD4+ or CD8+ T cells sorted from blood, obtained in a trial of the OX40 agonist ivuxolimab. The receptor was derived from an adult with an advanced solid tumor such as melanoma, head and neck, liver or kidney cancer. The chain links TRBV5-6 to TRBJ2-2; D uncertain. CDR3 nucleotides: TGTGCCAGCAGCGGGCCCTTGGCCGGGGAGCTGTTTTTT. This codes for CASSGPLAGELFF.